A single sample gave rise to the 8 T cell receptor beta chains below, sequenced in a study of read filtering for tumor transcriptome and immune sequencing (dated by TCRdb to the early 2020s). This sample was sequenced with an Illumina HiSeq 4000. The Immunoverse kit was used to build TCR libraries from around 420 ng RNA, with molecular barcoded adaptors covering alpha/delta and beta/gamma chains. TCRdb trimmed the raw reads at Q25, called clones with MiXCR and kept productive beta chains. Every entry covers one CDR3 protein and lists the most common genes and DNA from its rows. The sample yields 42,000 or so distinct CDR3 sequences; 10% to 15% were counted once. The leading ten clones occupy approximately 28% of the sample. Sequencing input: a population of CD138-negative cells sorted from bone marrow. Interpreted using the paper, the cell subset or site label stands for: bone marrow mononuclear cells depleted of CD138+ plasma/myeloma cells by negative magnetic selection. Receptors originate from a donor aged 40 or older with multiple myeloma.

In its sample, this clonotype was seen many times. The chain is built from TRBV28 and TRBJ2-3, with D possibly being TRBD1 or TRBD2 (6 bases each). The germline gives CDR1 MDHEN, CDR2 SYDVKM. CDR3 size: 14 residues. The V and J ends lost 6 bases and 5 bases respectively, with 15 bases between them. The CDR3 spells CASRGTQGGDTQYF. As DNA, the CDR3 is TGTGCCAGCAGGGGTACACAGGGAGGAGATACGCAGTATTTT.

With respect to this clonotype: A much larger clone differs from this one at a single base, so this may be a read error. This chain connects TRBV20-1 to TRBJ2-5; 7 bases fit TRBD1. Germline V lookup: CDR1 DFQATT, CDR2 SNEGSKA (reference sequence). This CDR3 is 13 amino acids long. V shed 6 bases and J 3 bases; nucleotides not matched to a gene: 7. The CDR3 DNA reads TGCAGTGCACCCACAGGGGACAAAGAGACCCAGTACTTC. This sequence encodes CSAPTGDKETQYF.

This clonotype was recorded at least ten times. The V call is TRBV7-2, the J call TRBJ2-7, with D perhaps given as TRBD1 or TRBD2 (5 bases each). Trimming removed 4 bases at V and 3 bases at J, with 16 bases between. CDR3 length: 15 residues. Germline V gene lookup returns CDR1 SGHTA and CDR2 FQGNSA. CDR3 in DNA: TGTGCCAGCAGCTGGGGCGTATCCGGACTCTACGAGCAGTACTTC. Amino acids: CASSWGVSGLYEQYF.

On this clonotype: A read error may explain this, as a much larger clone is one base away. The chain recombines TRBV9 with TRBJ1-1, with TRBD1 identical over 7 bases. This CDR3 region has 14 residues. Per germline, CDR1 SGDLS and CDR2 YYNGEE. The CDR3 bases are TGTGCCAGCAGCGCAAAGGGACAGAACACTGAAGCTGTCTTT. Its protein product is CASSAKGQNTEAVF.

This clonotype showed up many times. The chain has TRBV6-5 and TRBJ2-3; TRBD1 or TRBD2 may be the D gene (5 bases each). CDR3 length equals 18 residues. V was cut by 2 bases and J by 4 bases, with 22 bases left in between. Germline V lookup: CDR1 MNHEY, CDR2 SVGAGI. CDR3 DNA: TGTGCCAGCAGTTACCCGGGACCGGCGACTGAGCTGGCAGATACGCAGTATTTT. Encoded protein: CASSYPGPATELADTQYF.

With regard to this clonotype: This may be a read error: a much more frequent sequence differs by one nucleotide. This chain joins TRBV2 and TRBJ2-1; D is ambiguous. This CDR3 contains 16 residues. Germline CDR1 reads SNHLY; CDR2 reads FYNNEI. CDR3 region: CASSEKVGYGYNGQFF. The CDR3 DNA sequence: TGTGCCAGCAGTGAAAAGGTGGGGTATGGTTACAATGGGCAGTTCTTC. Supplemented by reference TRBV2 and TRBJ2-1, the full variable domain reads EPEVTQTPSHQVTQMGQEVILRCVPISNHLYFYWYRQILGQKVEFLVSFYNNEISEKSEIFDDQFSVERPDGSNFTLKIRSTKLEDSAMYFCASSEKVGYGYNGQFFGPGTRLTVL.

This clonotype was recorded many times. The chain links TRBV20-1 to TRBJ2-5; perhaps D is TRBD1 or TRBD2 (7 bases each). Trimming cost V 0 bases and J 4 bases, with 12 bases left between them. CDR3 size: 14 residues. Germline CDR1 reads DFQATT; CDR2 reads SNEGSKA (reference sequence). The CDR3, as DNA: TGCAGTGCTAGAGAGGGGGGGACAGCAGAGACCCAGTACTTC. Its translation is CSAREGGTAETQYF.

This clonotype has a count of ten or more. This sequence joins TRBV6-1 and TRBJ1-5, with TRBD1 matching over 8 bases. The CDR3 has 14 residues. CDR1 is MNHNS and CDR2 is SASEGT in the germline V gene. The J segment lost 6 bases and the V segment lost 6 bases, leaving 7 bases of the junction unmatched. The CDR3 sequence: CASRASQGAQPQHF. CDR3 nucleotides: TGTGCCAGCAGGGCCAGCCAGGGGGCTCAGCCCCAGCATTTT.